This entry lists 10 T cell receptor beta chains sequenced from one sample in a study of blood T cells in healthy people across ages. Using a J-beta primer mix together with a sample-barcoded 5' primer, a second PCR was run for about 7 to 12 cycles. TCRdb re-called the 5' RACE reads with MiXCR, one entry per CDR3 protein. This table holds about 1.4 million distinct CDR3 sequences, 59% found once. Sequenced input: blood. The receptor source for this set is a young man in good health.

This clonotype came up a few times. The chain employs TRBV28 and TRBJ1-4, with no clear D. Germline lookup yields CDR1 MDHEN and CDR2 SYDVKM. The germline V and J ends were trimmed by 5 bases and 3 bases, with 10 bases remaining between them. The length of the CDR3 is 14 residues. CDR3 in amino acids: CASSRLQSNEKLFF. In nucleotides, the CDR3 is TGTGCCAGCAGTCGCCTACAATCTAATGAAAAACTGTTTTTT.

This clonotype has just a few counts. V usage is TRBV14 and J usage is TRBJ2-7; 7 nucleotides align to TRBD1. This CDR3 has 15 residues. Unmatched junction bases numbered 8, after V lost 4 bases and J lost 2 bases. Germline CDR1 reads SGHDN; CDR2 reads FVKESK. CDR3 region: CASSRLGQVPYEQYF. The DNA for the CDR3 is TGTGCCAGCAGCCGCTTAGGACAGGTTCCCTACGAGCAGTACTTC.

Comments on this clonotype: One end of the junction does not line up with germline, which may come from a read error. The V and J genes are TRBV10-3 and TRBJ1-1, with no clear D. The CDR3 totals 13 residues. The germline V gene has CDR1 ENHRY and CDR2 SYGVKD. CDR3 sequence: CAINTTSNIEAFF. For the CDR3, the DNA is TGTGCCATCAATACTACAAGCAACATTGAAGCTTTCTTT.

The CDR3 spells CASSLEGTATNEKLFF. CDR3 sequence (DNA): TGTGCCAGCAGCTTAGAGGGGACGGCAACTAATGAAAAACTGTTTTTT. V usage is TRBV7-9 and J usage is TRBJ1-4; D is possibly TRBD1 (5 bases). Germline V lookup: CDR1 SEHNR, CDR2 FQNEAQ (reference sequence). This CDR3 comprises 16 residues. The ends were cut back, 1 base at V and 0 bases at J, with 9 bases in the middle.

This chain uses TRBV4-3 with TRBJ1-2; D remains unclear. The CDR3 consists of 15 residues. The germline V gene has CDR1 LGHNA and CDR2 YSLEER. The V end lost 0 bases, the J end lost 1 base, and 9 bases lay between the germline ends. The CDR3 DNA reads TGCGCCAGCAGCCAAGACACCGATCGTAACTATGGCTACACCTTC. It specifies CASSQDTDRNYGYTF.

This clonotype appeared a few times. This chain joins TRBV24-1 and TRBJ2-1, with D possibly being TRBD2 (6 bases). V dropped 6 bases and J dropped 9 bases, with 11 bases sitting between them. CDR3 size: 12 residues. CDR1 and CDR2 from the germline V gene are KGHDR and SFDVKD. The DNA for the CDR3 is TGTGCCACCAGTAGACTAGGGTTTGAGCAGTTCTTC. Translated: CATSRLGFEQFF.

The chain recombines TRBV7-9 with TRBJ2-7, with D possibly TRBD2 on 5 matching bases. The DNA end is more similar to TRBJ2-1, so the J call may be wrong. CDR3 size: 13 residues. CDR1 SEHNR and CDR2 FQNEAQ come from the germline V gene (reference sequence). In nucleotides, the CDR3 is TGTGCCAGCAGCATGACGGAGGACAATGAGCAGTTCTTC. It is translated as CASSMTEDNEQFF.

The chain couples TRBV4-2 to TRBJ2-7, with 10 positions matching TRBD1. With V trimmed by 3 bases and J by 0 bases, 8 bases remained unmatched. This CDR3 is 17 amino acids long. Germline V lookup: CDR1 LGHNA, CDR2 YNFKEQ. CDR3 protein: CASSHTPGQGNSYEQYF. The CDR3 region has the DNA TGTGCCAGCAGCCACACCCCGGGACAGGGGAACTCCTACGAGCAGTACTTC.

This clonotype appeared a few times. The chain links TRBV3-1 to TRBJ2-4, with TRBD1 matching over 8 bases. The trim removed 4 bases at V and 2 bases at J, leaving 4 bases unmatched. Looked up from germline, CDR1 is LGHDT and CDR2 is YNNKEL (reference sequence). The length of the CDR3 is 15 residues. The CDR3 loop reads CASSPDRVTKNIQYF. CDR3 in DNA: TGTGCCAGCAGCCCGGACAGGGTAACCAAAAACATTCAGTACTTC.

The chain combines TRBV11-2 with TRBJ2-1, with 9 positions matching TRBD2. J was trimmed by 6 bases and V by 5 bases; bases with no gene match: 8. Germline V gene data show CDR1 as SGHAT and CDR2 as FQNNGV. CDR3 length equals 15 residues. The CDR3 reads CASSRGVSGSNEQFF. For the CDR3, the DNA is TGTGCCAGCAGCCGCGGGGTTAGCGGGAGCAATGAGCAGTTCTTC.